This TCR beta chain came from a study of cytomegalovirus exposure and HLA in healthy donors. Study at large: Among about 200 million T cells, an earlier analysis found roughly 110 million unique TCR beta sequences. Broader study findings: Roughly even sequencing depth across donors was the assumption behind the presence/absence analyses. DRB1 showed the most TCR associations and HLA-C the fewest in a later analysis, as rates varied by HLA locus.

A word on this clone: Its matching antigen is unknown.

PCR amplification relied on 60 Vbeta primers (plus 13 Jbeta primers). Some clones are missing from TCRdb's copy, which holds only in-frame ones; the method was immunoSEQ multiplex PCR. The sample comprises around 100,000 clones, roughly 80% of which are singletons, and around 9.6% rests with the top ten. The sequencing sample was made of PBMCs. This receptor was identified in a male donor in good health and CMV-seropositive.

The CDR3 DNA reads as TGCGCCAGCAGAGCCAGGGGGGTGGGGTACAATGAGCAGTTCTTC. This gives the protein CASRARGVGYNEQFF. V usage is TRBV10-1 and J usage is TRBJ2-1; tentative D call: TRBD1 (7 bases). Germline V gene sequence: CDR1 WNHNN, CDR2 SYGVQD (reference sequence). CDR3 size: 15 residues. Trimming took 6 bases from V and 4 from J, leaving 16 bases between them.